This record looks at one T cell receptor (beta chain) sequence and its context. V was pared by 3 bases and J by 4 bases, with 13 bases between. In germline, CDR1 is MDHEN, CDR2 SYDVKM. CDR3 length: 15 amino acids. These data originate in a study of blood T cell repertoires in COVID-19. TCRdb's table, derived via immunoSEQ multiplex PCR, lists solely in-frame clones and lacks some. The table includes almost 300,000 clones, approximately 86% detected once. This TCR derives from a man between 65 and 85 years old with acute or convalescent COVID-19. The chain couples TRBV28 to TRBJ1-3; D might be TRBD1 (5 bases). Sequenced sample: peripheral blood. This chain's CDR3 is CASSFWGPEGNTIYF. The CDR3 DNA reads TGTGCCAGCAGTTTTTGGGGCCCCGAGGGAAACACCATATATTTT.